The 29 T cell receptor beta chains below come from one sample, sequenced in a study of T cells after yellow fever vaccination. MiXCR, run by TCRdb on the 5' RACE reads, gives a single entry per CDR3 protein. The sample lists under 550,000 distinct CDR3 sequences, just over 20% occurring once. Sequenced here: PBMCs, sampled around 3 weeks after the first yellow fever vaccination. These receptor sequences come from a man aged 18 to 29 who received the YFV17D yellow fever vaccine.

The chain is built from TRBV11-1 and TRBJ2-3, with 7 nucleotides matching TRBD2. Germline-derived CDR1 and CDR2 are SGHAT and FQDESV (reference sequence). The CDR3 spans 15 residues. Trimming at V came to 3 bases and at J to 3 bases, leaving 6 bases not matched to a gene. The CDR3 DNA follows: TGTGCCAGCAGCTTCGTTCTAGCGGATACAGATACGCAGTATTTT. It encodes CASSFVLADTDTQYF.

This clonotype came up a few times. This chain connects TRBV28 to TRBJ2-6; D is undetermined. Per germline, CDR1 MDHEN and CDR2 SYDVKM. Trimming stripped 11 bases from V and 0 bases from J, with 5 bases between. The CDR3 sequence is 12 residues long. The CDR3 DNA is TGTGCCGTCCCCTCTGGGGCCAACGTCCTGACTTTC. Its protein is CAVPSGANVLTF.

This sequence joins TRBV7-8 and TRBJ1-1, with TRBD1 matching 7 bases. V trimming: 5 bases; J trimming: 11 bases; junction bases outside the gene matches: 5. In germline, CDR1 is SGHVS, CDR2 FQNEAQ. The CDR3 contains 11 residues. The DNA of the CDR3 is TGTGCCAGCAGCCGCGACAGGGCGGCTTTCTTT. Translation: CASSRDRAAFF.

The V gene is TRBV18, the J gene TRBJ2-3; D may be TRBD2 (5 bases). V lost 5 bases to trimming and J lost 0 bases, with 15 bases between them. CDR3 length: 16 amino acids. Germline CDR1 is KGHSH and CDR2 is LQKENI. CDR3 bases: TGTGCCAGCTCAACCGTGATAGGGAGAAGCACAGATACGCAGTATTTT. Residues: CASSTVIGRSTDTQYF.

The chain has TRBV29-1 and TRBJ2-1; D is unclear. The length of the CDR3 is 14 residues. CDR1 is SQVTM and CDR2 is ANQGSEA in the germline V gene. V gave up 1 base and J gave up 2 bases, with 9 bases separating them. The CDR3 loop reads CSVEAGLTYNEQFF. The CDR3, as DNA: TGCAGCGTTGAAGCGGGCTTAACCTACAATGAGCAGTTCTTC.

This chain links TRBV23-1 with TRBJ2-7; D not certain. TRBV23-1 belongs to the ORF category, with a function that is uncertain. The CDR3 covers 13 residues. V dropped 4 bases and J dropped 3 bases, with 10 bases sitting between them. In nucleotides, the CDR3 is TGCGCCAGCAGTCCCACAGAGGTCTACGAGCAGTACGTC. It translates to CASSPTEVYEQYV.

The chain couples TRBV5-5 to TRBJ1-2; a weak D match, TRBD1 (6 bases). This CDR3 has 13 amino acids. Trimming left V 2 bases short and J 6 bases short, with 11 bases between. CDR1 is SGHKS and CDR2 is YYEKEE in the germline V gene (reference sequence). DNA of the CDR3: TGTGCCAGCAGCTTAACAGGGATTAATGGCTACACCTTC. Translated: CASSLTGINGYTF.

This clonotype has a handful of counts. This chain links TRBV6-5 with TRBJ1-1; D not resolved. V was clipped by 6 bases and J by 2 bases, with 7 bases between them. CDR3 length: 12 amino acids. Germline V lookup: CDR1 MNHEY, CDR2 SVGAGI. The CDR3 loop reads CASRRINTEAFF. CDR3 coding DNA: TGTGCCAGCAGAAGGATTAACACTGAAGCTTTCTTT.

This clonotype was counted only a few times. The rearrangement joins TRBV7-9 to TRBJ2-2; D possibly corresponds to TRBD2 (6 bases). Germline assignment: CDR1 SEHNR and CDR2 FQNEAQ (reference sequence). The V end lost 8 bases, the J end lost 7 bases, and 8 bases lay between the germline ends. CDR3 length: 11 amino acids. CDR3 sequence (DNA): TGTGCCAGCCGGGGGAGCGGGGAGCTGTTTTTT. This translates into CASRGSGELFF. Full variable domain (rest looked up from reference TRBV7-9 and TRBJ2-2): DTGVSQNPRHKITKRGQNVTFRCDPISEHNRLYWYRQTLGQGPEFLTYFQNEAQLEKSRLLSDRFSAERPKGSFSTLEIQRTEQGDSAMYLCASRGSGELFFGEGSRLTVL.

This clonotype was counted at least ten times. The chain combines TRBV12-3 or TRBV12-4 with TRBJ2-5; D unclear. V lost 3 bases and J lost 7, with 6 bases in between. CDR3 length equals 11 residues. The CDR3 loop reads CASSFPGTQYF. The CDR3 nucleotides read TGTGCCAGCAGTTTTCCCGGGACCCAGTACTTC.

The rearrangement links TRBV20-1 to TRBJ2-1, with 10 bases lining up with TRBD2. The germline gives CDR1 DFQATT, CDR2 SNEGSKA (reference sequence). The J segment lost 10 bases and the V segment lost 3 bases, leaving 9 bases of the junction unmatched. The CDR3 is made up of 14 amino acids. The CDR3 DNA is TGCAGTGCTAGTGGGACTAGCGCCGTGAGGGAGCAGTTCTTC. As protein: CSASGTSAVREQFF.

This chain joins TRBV18 and TRBJ2-1; tentatively, D is TRBD2 (6 bases). With 2 bases removed from V and 8 bases from J, the gap between germline ends came to 10 bases. The CDR3 runs to 13 residues. In germline, CDR1 is KGHSH, CDR2 LQKENI. This chain's CDR3 is CASSPGLQYEQFF. In nucleotides, the CDR3 is TGTGCCAGCTCACCAGGACTACAATATGAGCAGTTCTTC.

This clonotype was observed a handful of times. V and J are TRBV5-5 and TRBJ2-7, with 7 positions matching TRBD1. With V trimmed by 0 bases and J by 4 bases, 4 bases remained unmatched. This CDR3 has 14 amino acids. The V gene's germline CDR1 is SGHKS and CDR2 YYEKEE (reference sequence). CDR3 residues: CASSLVTGEYEQYV. Here the CDR3 DNA reads TGTGCCAGCAGCTTGGTTACAGGGGAATACGAGCAGTACGTC.

In this sample, this clonotype turned up a few times. The chain recombines TRBV7-3 with TRBJ2-2; D remains unclear. CDR3 length equals 14 residues. Trimming removed 1 base from V and 2 bases from J, with 5 bases in between. Germline V gives CDR1 SGHTA, CDR2 FQGTGA. CDR3 in amino acids: CASSLNINTGELFF. The DNA for the CDR3 is TGTGCCAGCAGCTTAAACATTAACACCGGGGAGCTGTTTTTT.

The chain links TRBV20-1 to TRBJ1-1; D is ambiguous. V dropped 0 bases and J dropped 5 bases, with 19 bases sitting between them. The germline V gene has CDR1 DFQATT and CDR2 SNEGSKA (reference sequence). The CDR3 consists of 16 residues. The CDR3 DNA reads TGCAGTGCTAGAGATCCGAGAGGCCGAAGGGTTACTGAAGCTTTCTTT. Protein product: CSARDPRGRRVTEAFF.

This clonotype was counted only a few times. V is TRBV30 and J is TRBJ1-1; maybe TRBD1 (6 bases). CDR1 is GTSNPN, CDR2 SVGIG, per germline (reference sequence). V gave up 2 bases and J gave up 7 bases, with 17 bases separating them. The CDR3 loop spans 14 amino acids. The CDR3: CAWSPGWGASEAFF. The CDR3 DNA is TGTGCCTGGAGTCCTGGTTGGGGGGCGAGTGAAGCTTTCTTT.

Only a few counts were recorded for this clonotype. The chain couples TRBV20-1 to TRBJ2-1, with 7 nucleotides matching TRBD2. V shed 1 base, J shed 7 bases, and the junction held 7 bases outside the gene matches. CDR1 and CDR2 (germline): DFQATT, SNEGSKA (reference sequence). The length of the CDR3 is 14 residues. CDR3: CSARVWAGENEQFF. CDR3 bases: TGCAGTGCTAGAGTATGGGCGGGGGAAAATGAGCAGTTCTTC.

Comment on this clonotype: The junction does not match germline at one end; this may be a read error. This sequence joins TRBV12-3 or TRBV12-4 and TRBJ2-2, with D uncertain. CDR3 length: 13 amino acids. The CDR3 DNA reads as TGTGCCAGCGGTTTACTTACCCGTAGGGAGCTGTTTTTT. The encoded protein is CASGLLTRRELFF.

V usage is TRBV6-1 and J usage is TRBJ2-1; D tentatively fits TRBD1 or TRBD2 (5 bases each). The V end lost 1 base, the J end lost 15 bases, and 16 bases lay between the germline ends. The CDR3 consists of 13 residues. Per germline, CDR1 MNHNS and CDR2 SASEGT. This CDR3 reads CASSEGFRDGLFF. CDR3 nucleotides: TGTGCCAGCAGTGAAGGCTTCCGGGACGGGTTGTTCTTC.

The genes are TRBV4-1 and TRBJ1-5, with a possible D match to TRBD1 (6 bases). Germline V gives CDR1 MGHRA, CDR2 YSYEKL. Trimming took off 4 bases at V and 4 bases at J, with 14 bases between the two ends. This CDR3 region has 15 residues. CDR3 protein: CASSLQGLWNQPQHF. The DNA of the CDR3 is TGCGCCAGCAGCCTTCAGGGGCTGTGGAATCAGCCCCAGCATTTT.

This clonotype was observed a few times. This chain uses TRBV19 with TRBJ1-2; 10 bases are a match to TRBD1. The germline V gene encodes CDR1 LNHDA and CDR2 SQIVND (reference sequence). V was clipped by 6 bases and J by 6 bases; unmatched bases: 7. There are 14 residues in the CDR3. The CDR3 DNA reads TGTGCCAGTAGCGATCCCGGGACAGGGGATGGCTACACCTTC. It translates to CASSDPGTGDGYTF.

This clonotype was recorded a few times. V usage is TRBV5-1 and J usage is TRBJ1-2; D perhaps matches TRBD1 (5 bases). V was clipped by 0 bases and J by 0 bases, with 12 bases between them. The germline gives CDR1 SGHRS, CDR2 YFSETQ. The CDR3 covers 16 residues. The CDR3 DNA reads as TGCGCCAGCAGCTTGGAGGCAGGGAAGGCTAACTATGGCTACACCTTC. Protein: CASSLEAGKANYGYTF.

The table lists this clonotype with a few counts. This chain connects TRBV12-3 or TRBV12-4 to TRBJ1-5, with D maybe TRBD1 (5 bases). The CDR3 is made up of 15 amino acids. Trimming took off 1 base at V and 0 bases at J, with 7 bases between the two ends. CDR3 DNA sequence: TGTGCCAGCAGTTTAGGGGACCGTAGCAATCAGCCCCAGCATTTT. Translated: CASSLGDRSNQPQHF.

The chain links TRBV29-1 to TRBJ1-1, with D hard to call. With 7 bases removed from V and 6 bases from J, the gap between germline ends came to 12 bases. Germline V gene lookup returns CDR1 SQVTM and CDR2 ANQGSEA. The CDR3 is made up of 11 amino acids. CDR3 in DNA: TGCAGCGCCAAAGAGTGGGCTGAAGCTTTCTTT. Translating it yields CSAKEWAEAFF.

This clonotype has at least ten counts. The rearrangement uses TRBV20-1 and TRBJ2-7; D not resolved. This CDR3 region has 14 residues. Trimming left V 4 bases short and J 0 bases short, with 13 bases between. Germline lookup yields CDR1 DFQATT and CDR2 SNEGSKA (reference sequence). As DNA, the CDR3 is TGCAGTGCTAACCCCAGGCGGAGCTCCTACGAGCAGTACTTC. It encodes CSANPRRSSYEQYF.

The chain recombines TRBV5-1 with TRBJ2-1; D unclear. V was trimmed by 0 bases and J by 8 bases, leaving 9 bases between them. Per germline, CDR1 SGHRS and CDR2 YFSETQ. The CDR3 spans 13 residues. In DNA form, the CDR3 reads TGCGCCAGCAGCTTGGGGGTTACAGATGAGCAGTTCTTC. It encodes CASSLGVTDEQFF. The full variable domain, rest sourced from reference TRBV5-1 and TRBJ2-1, is KAGVTQTPRYLIKTRGQQVTLSCSPISGHRSVSWYQQTPGQGLQFLFEYFSETQRNKGNFPGRFSGRQFSNSRSEMNVSTLELGDSALYLCASSLGVTDEQFFGPGTRLTVL.

This clonotype was counted a few times. The V and J genes are TRBV18 and TRBJ1-1, with D hard to call. This CDR3 comprises 13 residues. Trimming removed 0 bases at V and 7 bases at J, with 9 bases between. Per the germline V gene, CDR1 is KGHSH and CDR2 is LQKENI. The CDR3 DNA is TGTGCCAGCTCACCACCGACGGCCTTTGAAGCTTTCTTT. Encoded protein: CASSPPTAFEAFF.

This clonotype was counted only a few times. The rearrangement joins TRBV27 to TRBJ1-5; tentatively, D is TRBD1 (6 bases). Germline V gene sequence: CDR1 MNHEY, CDR2 SMNVEV (reference sequence). Trimming left V 1 base short and J 6 bases short, with 16 bases between. The CDR3 contains 16 residues. The CDR3 loop is CASSLFWTERGQPQHF. CDR3 bases: TGTGCCAGCAGTTTATTCTGGACAGAAAGAGGTCAGCCCCAGCATTTT.

This clonotype was observed a few times. The rearrangement joins TRBV5-1 to TRBJ2-3; D is perhaps TRBD1 (5 bases). Germline V gives CDR1 SGHRS, CDR2 YFSETQ. V was pared by 4 bases and J by 4 bases, with 16 bases between. The CDR3 covers 15 residues. The CDR3: CASSIGTGTADTQYF. CDR3 nucleotides: TGCGCCAGCAGCATAGGAACAGGCACGGCAGATACGCAGTATTTT. Full variable domain (outside the CDR3, taken from reference TRBV5-1 and TRBJ2-3): KAGVTQTPRYLIKTRGQQVTLSCSPISGHRSVSWYQQTPGQGLQFLFEYFSETQRNKGNFPGRFSGRQFSNSRSEMNVSTLELGDSALYLCASSIGTGTADTQYFGPGTRLTVL.